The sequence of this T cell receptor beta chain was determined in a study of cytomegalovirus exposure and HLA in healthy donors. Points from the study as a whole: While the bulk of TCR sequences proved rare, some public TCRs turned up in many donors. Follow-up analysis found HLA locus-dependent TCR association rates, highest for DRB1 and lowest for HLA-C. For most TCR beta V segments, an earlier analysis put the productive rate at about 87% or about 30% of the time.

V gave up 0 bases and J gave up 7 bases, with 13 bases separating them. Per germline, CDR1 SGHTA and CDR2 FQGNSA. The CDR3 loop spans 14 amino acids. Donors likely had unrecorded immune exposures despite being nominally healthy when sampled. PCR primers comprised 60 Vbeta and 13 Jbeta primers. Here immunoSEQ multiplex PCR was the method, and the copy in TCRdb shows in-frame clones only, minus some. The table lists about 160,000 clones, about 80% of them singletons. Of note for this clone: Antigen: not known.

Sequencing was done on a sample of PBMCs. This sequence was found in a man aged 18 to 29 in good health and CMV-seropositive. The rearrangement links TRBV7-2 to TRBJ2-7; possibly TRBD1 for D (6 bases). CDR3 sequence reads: CASSLAREGGEQYF. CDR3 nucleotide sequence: TGTGCCAGCAGCTTAGCCAGGGAAGGGGGAGAGCAGTACTTC.